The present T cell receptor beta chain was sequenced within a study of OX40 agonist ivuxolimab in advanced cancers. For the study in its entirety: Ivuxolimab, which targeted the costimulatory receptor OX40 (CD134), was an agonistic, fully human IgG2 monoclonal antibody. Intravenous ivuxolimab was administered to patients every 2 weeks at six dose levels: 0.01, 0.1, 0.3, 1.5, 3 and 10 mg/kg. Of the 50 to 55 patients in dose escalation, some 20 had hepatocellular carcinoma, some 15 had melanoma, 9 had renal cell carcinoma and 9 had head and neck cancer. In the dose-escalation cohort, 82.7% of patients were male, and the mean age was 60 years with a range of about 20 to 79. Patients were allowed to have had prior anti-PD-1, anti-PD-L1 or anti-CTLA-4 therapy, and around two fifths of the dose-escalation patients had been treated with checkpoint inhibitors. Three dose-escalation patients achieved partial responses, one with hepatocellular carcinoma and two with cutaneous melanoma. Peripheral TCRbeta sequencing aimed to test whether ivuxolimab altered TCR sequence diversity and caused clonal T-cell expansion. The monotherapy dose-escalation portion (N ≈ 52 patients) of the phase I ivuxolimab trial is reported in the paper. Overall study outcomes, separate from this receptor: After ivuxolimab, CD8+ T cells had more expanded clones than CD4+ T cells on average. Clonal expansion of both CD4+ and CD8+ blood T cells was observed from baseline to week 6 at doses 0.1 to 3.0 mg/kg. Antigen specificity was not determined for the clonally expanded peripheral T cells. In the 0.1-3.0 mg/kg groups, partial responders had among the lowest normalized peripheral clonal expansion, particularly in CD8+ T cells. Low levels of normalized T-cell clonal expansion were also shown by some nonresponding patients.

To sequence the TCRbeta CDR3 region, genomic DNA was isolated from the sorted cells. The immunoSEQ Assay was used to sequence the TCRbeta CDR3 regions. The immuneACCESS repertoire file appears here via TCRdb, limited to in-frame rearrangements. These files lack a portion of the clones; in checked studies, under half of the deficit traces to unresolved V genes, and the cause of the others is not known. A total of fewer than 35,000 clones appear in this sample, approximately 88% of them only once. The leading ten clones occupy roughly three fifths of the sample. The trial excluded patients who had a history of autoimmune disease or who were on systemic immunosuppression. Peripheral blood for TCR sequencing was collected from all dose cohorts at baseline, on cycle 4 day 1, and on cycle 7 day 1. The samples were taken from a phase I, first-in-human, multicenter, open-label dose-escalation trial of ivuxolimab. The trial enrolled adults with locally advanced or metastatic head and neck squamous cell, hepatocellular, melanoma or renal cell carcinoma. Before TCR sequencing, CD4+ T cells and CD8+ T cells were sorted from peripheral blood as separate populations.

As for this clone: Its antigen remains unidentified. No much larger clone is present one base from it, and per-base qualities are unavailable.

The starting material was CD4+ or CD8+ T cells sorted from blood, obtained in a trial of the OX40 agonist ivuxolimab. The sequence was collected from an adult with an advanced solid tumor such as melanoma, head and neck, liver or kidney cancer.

CDR3 reads: CASSSEDRLYQETQYF. Here is the DNA: TGTGCCAGCAGTTCGGAGGACAGACTGTACCAAGAGACCCAGTACTTC. This receptor chain uses TRBV6-6 and TRBJ2-5; TRBD1 could be the D gene, as 6 bases match. The CDR3 starts with the cysteine, ends with the phenylalanine, and has 16 residues. The CDR3 DNA has 48 bases and is translated from base 1. Trimming takes 4 bases from V and 0 bases from J, and the germline ends sit 15 bases apart. CDR1 and CDR2, per the germline V gene (reference sequence), are MNHNY and SVGAGI.